The 3 T cell receptor beta chains in this list originate from one sample, sequenced in a study of siplizumab effects on memory and regulatory T cells. Assay: immunoSEQ multiplex PCR; the TCRdb copy retains only in-frame clones and omits some. The table shows approximately 94,000 clones, with roughly 93% occurring only once. The sequenced sample consisted of non-Treg CD4+ T cells sorted from blood. These receptor sequences come from a human donor in good health.

Only a few counts were recorded for this clone. This chain joins TRBV12-5 and TRBJ2-7; D is unclear. The CDR3 sequence is 13 residues long. V was pared by 1 base and J by 4 bases, with 8 bases between. Germline V gene data show CDR1 as LGHNT and CDR2 as FRNRAP. This chain's CDR3 is CASGLAPPYEQYF. The CDR3 DNA is TGTGCTAGTGGTTTGGCCCCGCCTTACGAGCAGTACTTC.

The rearrangement joins TRBV7-9 to TRBJ2-3; no firm D call. The ends were cut back, 4 bases at V and 6 bases at J, with 8 bases in the middle. CDR1 and CDR2 from the germline V gene are SEHNR and FQNEAQ (reference sequence). The CDR3 has 12 amino acids. Here the CDR3 reads CASSSSADTQYF. The CDR3 nucleotides read TGTGCCAGCAGCTCTTCGGCGGATACGCAGTATTTT.

This chain uses TRBV18 with TRBJ1-4; D is unclear. The germline gives CDR1 KGHSH, CDR2 LQKENI. The CDR3 spans 16 residues. V gave up 1 base and J gave up 0 bases, with 9 bases separating them. The DNA of the CDR3 is TGTGCCAGCTCACCACTCAGGATGGCAACTAATGAAAAACTGTTTTTT. Its translation: CASSPLRMATNEKLFF.